This T cell receptor beta chain came from a study of T cell repertoires in ileal Crohn's disease. Study conclusions and caveats: Clonal expansions were more frequent in active smokers than non-smokers at surgery.

In its sample, this clone was seen a few times. Its target is unknown. Around 0.45 micrograms of biopsy DNA per sample underwent TCRB immunosequencing. Sequencing used immunoSEQ multiplex PCR; TCRdb keeps in-frame clones, though not all of them. This table holds tens of thousands of clones, around 80% found once. The germline gives CDR1 MNHEY, CDR2 SMNVEV (reference sequence). The CDR3 totals 12 residues. The V end lost 3 bases, the J end lost 7 bases, and 10 bases lay between the germline ends. What was sequenced was ileal tissue. This clonotype originated in an adult with Crohn's disease. This rearrangement joins TRBV27 to TRBJ2-7, with D perhaps matching TRBD1 (5 bases). The CDR3 bases are TGTGCCAGCAGTTTTCTCCAGGGAGAGCAGTACTTC. This gives the protein CASSFLQGEQYF.